This T cell receptor beta chain originates from a study of shared clonotypes between healthy human individuals. For the study at large: Sampling drew on donors who were a couple of women and three men aged 18 to 49. Study results and limitations: With a handful of donors compared, approximately 5% of naive CD4 clonotypes were shared. Non-shared clonotypes had lower generation probabilities than those shared by all four donors.

The naive CD8 subset, CD45RO-negative cells positively selected for CCR7, excluded terminally differentiated effector memory CD45RA+ cells. Everyone who donated was a Caucasian adult who lived in Nashville, Tennessee. A single count supports this clone. Its matching antigen is unknown. Clones were sequenced by immunoSEQ multiplex PCR, and TCRdb holds only the in-frame ones, with some missing. The sample lists roughly 850,000 clones; just over 95% were seen once. There are 15 residues in the CDR3. From germline, CDR1 is LNHDA and CDR2 SQIVND (reference sequence). V was clipped by 5 bases and J by 5 bases, with 15 bases between them.

The sequence derives from a man aged 30-40 years in good health. The sequenced sample consisted of naive CD8+ T cells sorted from blood. The chain has TRBV19 and TRBJ2-2; the D is unclear. CDR3 in amino acids: CASSVDGPPTGELFF. CDR3 DNA: TGTGCCAGTAGTGTGGACGGTCCACCAACCGGGGAGCTGTTTTTT.